This T cell receptor (beta chain) was captured in a study of blood T cell repertoires in COVID-19 (dated by TCRdb to about 2020). For the wider study: Collaborator samples came from the United States, Italy and Spain and covered acute and convalescent phases of COVID-19. The repertoires were made available in a free public database intended to serve as a resource for research on the immune response to SARS-CoV-2. Where available, HLA class I and class II types were taken from metadata supplied by the sample provider and were not determined by assay-based typing. A de-identified subject ID, COVID-19 status, age in years and sex were almost always included in the sample metadata. Deeply sampled blood TCRbeta repertoires from subjects exposed to, actively infected with, or recovered from COVID-19 were included in the dataset. Samples were obtained from the ongoing ImmuneRACE study (first 160 participants) and from some 1,300 subjects provided by 6 global collaborators. The material from the prospective study consisted of cDNA or gDNA derived from T cells, B-cell-depleted T cells, or PBMCs. General conclusions and limits of the study: How much clinical and demographic metadata was included differed by source and by participant, and the metadata was provided uncurated.

Notes on this clone: It has no known antigen specificity. Nothing much larger sits one base from this clone, and base qualities are not available.

In Seattle, one collaborating source enrolled patients while the infection was active and tracked those patients longitudinally over the course of disease. Collaborating institutions collected whole blood in K2EDTA tubes following their own protocols. For TCRbeta analysis, collaborators shipped samples in one of three forms: frozen whole blood, isolated PBMCs, or DNA extracted from either of those sample types. CDR1 MDHEN and CDR2 SYDVKM were looked up in the germline V gene. V is reduced by 1 base and J by 2 bases, leaving a spacing of 6 bases between them. From the cysteine up to the phenylalanine, the CDR3 has a length of 13 residues. Of all the DNA, just the CDR3 is kept, 39 bases in frame from base 1. The immunoSEQ Assay, a bias-controlled multiplex PCR, was used to amplify TCRbeta CDR3 regions from genomic DNA. Per the original workflow: The number of nucleated cells in each sample was estimated from the amplification of reference gene primers within the assay. To quantify the absolute abundance of each unique TCRbeta CDR3 rearrangement, sequence reads were collapsed and filtered. For each sample, productive Simpson clonality was calculated as the square root of Simpson's diversity index across productive rearrangements. TCRdb obtained this table from immuneACCESS and retained in-frame rearrangements with V and J assigned. These tables miss some clones; where compared with another copy, unresolved V genes account for less than half of the shortfall, and the remainder is unexplained. V and J calls and clone size are copied from that table; D and trimming were computed from the DNA. Recorded for this sample are 150,000 or so clones; approximately 85% of them occurred a single time. Together, the top ten hold under 6.5% of the sample.

The chain is made from TRBV28 and TRBJ2-7; the D gene is unclear. The TCR sequence derives from a woman in her forties or fifties with COVID-19, enrolled during active disease. The specimen sequenced was peripheral blood. The encoded CDR3 is CASSLFITYEQYF. The nucleotides read TGTGCCAGCAGTTTATTTATTACCTACGAGCAGTACTTC.